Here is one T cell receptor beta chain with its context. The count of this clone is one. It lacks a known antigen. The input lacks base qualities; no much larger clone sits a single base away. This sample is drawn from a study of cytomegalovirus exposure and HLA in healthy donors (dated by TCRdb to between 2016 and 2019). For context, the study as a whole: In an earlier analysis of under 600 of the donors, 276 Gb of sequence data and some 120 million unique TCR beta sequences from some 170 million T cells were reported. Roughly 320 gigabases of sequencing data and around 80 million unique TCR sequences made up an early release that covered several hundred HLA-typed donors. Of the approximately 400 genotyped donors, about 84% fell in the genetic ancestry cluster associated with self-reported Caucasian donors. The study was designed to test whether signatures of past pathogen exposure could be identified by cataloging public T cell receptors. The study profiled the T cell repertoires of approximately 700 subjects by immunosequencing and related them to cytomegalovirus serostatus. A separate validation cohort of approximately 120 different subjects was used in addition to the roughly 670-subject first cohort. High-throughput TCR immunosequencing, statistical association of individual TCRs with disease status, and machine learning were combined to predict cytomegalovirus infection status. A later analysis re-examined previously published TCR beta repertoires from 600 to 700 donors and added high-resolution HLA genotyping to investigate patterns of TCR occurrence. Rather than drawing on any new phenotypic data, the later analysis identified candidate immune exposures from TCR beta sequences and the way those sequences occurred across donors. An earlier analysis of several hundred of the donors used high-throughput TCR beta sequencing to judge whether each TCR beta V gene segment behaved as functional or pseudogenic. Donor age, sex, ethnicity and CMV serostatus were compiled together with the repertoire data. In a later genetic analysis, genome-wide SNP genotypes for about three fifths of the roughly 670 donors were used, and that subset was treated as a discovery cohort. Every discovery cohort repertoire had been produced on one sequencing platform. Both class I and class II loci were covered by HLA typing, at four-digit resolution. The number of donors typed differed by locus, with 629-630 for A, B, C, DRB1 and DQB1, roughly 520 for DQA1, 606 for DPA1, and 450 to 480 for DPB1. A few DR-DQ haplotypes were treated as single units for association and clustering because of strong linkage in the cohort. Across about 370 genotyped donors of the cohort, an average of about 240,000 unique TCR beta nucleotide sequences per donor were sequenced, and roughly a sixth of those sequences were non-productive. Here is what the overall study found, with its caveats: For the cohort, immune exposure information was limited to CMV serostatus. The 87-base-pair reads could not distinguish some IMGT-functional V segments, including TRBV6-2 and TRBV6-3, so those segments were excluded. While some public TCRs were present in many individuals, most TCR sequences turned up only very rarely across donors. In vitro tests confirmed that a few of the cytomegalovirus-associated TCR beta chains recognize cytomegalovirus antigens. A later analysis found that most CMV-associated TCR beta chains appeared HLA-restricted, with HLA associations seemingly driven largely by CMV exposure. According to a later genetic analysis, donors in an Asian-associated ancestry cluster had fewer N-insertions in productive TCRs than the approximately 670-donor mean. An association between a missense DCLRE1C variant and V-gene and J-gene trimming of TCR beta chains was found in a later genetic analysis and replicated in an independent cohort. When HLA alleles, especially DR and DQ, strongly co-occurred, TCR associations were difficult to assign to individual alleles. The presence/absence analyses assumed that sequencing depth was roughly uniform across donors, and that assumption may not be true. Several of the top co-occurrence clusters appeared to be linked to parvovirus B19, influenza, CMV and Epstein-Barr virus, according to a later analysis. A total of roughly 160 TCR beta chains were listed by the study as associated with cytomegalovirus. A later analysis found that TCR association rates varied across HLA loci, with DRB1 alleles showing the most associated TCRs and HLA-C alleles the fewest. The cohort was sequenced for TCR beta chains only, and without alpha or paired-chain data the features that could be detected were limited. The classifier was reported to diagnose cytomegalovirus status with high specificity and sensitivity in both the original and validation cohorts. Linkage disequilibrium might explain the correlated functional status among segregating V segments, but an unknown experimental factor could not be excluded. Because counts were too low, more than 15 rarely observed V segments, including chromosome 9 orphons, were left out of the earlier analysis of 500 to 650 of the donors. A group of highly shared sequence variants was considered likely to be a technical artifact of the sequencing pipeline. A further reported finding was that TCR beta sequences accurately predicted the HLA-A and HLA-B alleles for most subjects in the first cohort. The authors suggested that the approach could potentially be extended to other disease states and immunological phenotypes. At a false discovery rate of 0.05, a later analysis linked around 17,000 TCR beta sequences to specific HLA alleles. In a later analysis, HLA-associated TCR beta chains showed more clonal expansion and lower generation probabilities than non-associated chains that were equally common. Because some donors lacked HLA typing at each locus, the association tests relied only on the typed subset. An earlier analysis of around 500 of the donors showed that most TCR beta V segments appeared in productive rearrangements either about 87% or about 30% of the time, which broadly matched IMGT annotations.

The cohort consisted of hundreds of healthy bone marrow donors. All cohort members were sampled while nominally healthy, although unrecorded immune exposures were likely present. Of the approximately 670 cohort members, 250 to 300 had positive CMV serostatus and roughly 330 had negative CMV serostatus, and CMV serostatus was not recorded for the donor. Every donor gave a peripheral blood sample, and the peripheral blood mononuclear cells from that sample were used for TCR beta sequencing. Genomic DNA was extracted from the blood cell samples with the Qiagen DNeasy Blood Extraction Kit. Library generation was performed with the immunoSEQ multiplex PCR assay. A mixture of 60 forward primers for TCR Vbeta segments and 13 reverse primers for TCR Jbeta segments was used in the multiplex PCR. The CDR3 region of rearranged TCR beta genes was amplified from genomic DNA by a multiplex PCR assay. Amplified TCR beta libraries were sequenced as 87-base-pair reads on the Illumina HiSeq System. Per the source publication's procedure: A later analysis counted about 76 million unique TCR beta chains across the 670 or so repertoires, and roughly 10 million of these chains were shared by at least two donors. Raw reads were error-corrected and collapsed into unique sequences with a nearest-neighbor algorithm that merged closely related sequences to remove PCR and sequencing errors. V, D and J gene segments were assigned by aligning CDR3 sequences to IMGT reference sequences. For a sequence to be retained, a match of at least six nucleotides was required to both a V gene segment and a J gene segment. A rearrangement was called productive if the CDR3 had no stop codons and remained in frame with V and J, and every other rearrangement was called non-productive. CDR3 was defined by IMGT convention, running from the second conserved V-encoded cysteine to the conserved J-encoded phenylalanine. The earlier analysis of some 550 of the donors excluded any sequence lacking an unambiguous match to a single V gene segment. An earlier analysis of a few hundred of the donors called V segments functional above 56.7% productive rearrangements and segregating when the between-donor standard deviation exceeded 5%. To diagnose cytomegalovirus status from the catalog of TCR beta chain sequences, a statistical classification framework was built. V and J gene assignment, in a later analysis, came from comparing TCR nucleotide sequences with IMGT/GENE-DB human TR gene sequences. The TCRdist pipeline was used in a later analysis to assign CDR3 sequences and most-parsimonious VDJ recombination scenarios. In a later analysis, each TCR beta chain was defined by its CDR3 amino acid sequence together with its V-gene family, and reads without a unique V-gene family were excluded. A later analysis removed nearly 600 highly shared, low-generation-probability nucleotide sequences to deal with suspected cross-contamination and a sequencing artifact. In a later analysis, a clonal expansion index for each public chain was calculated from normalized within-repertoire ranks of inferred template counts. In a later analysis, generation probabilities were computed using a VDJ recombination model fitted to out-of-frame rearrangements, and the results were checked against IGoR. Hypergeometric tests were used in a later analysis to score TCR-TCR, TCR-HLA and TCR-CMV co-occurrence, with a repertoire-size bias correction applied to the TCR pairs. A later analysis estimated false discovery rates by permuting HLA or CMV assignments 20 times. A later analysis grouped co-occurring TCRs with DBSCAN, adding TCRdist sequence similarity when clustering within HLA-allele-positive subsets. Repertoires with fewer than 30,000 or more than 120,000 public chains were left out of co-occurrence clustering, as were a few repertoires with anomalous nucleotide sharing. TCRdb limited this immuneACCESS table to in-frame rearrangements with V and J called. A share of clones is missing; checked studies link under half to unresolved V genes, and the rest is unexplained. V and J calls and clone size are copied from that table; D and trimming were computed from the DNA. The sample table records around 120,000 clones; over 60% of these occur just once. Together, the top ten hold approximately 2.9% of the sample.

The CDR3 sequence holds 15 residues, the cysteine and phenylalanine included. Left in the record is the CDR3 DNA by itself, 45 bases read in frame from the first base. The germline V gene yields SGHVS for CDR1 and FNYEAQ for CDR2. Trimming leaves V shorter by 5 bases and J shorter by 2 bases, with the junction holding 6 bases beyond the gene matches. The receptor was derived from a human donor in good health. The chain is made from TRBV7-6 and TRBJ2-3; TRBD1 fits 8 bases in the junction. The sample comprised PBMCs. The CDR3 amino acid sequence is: CASSTTGAYTDTQYF. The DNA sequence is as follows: TGTGCCAGCAGCACGACAGGGGCGTACACAGATACGCAGTATTTT.